This T cell receptor (beta chain) was recovered during a study of cytomegalovirus exposure and HLA in healthy donors. Germline lookup yields CDR1 SGHRS and CDR2 YFSETQ. V shed 3 bases and J 5 bases; nucleotides not matched to a gene: 4. CDR3 length: 14 residues. Researchers ran the PCR with 60 Vbeta and 13 Jbeta primers. Generated by immunoSEQ multiplex PCR, the TCRdb table keeps only in-frame clones and is missing some. The sample shows more than 90,000 clones, roughly 67% of them seen only once. This receptor was obtained from a boy aged 10-17 years in good health and CMV-seropositive. Sequenced sample: PBMCs. V is TRBV5-1 and J is TRBJ2-1; TRBD2 matches at 8 bases. CDR3 DNA: TGCGCCAGCAGCTGGGGACTAGAAGACAATGAGCAGTTCTTC. Protein product: CASSWGLEDNEQFF.